One sample yielded the 25 T cell receptor beta chains listed below, sequenced in a study of control samples from healthy donors and cancer patients. TCRdb's table, derived via immunoSEQ multiplex PCR, lists solely in-frame clones and lacks some. The sample yields tens of thousands of clones, about 89% seen once. The source material was blood. The receptors were gathered from an older woman in good health.

The rearrangement links TRBV10-3 to TRBJ1-2; 9 positions agree with TRBD1. Germline V gene sequence: CDR1 ENHRY, CDR2 SYGVKD. CDR3 length equals 18 residues. The trim removed 3 bases at V and 3 bases at J, leaving 14 bases unmatched. This CDR3 is CAISDTGTGKGSYYGYTF. As DNA, the CDR3 is TGTGCCATCAGTGACACCGGGACAGGGAAGGGTTCTTACTATGGCTACACCTTC.

The rearrangement joins TRBV7-9 to TRBJ2-7; 8 bases match TRBD1. This CDR3 has 15 amino acids. Trimming cost V 3 bases and J 0 bases; bases outside gene matches: 4. The germline CDR1 and CDR2 sequences are SEHNR and FQNEAQ (reference sequence). Here the CDR3 DNA reads TGTGCCAGCAGCTTTGGGACAGGAAACTCCTACGAGCAGTACTTC. Encoded protein: CASSFGTGNSYEQYF.

CDR3 in amino acids: CASSKGAGNQETQYF. As DNA, the CDR3 is TGTGCCAGCAGCAAGGGGGCAGGGAACCAAGAGACCCAGTACTTC. The chain is built from TRBV7-9 and TRBJ2-5; 7 nucleotides agree with TRBD1. This CDR3 is built from 15 residues. V was pared by 5 bases and J by 0 bases, with 6 bases of the junction left unmatched. Germline CDR1 SEHNR, CDR2 FQNEAQ (reference sequence).

The chain has TRBV7-9 and TRBJ2-5; D possibly matches TRBD1 or TRBD2 (5 bases each). CDR1 and CDR2 (germline): SEHNR, FQNEAQ (reference sequence). V was trimmed by 7 bases and J by 5 bases, leaving 23 bases between them. The CDR3 is made up of 16 amino acids. The CDR3 here is CASNSQLTGGGETQYF. The CDR3 DNA follows: TGTGCCAGCAACTCACAACTTACAGGAGGAGGTGAGACCCAGTACTTC. Looking up the rest from reference TRBV7-9 and TRBJ2-5 gives the full variable domain: DTGVSQNPRHKITKRGQNVTFRCDPISEHNRLYWYRQTLGQGPEFLTYFQNEAQLEKSRLLSDRFSAERPKGSFSTLEIQRTEQGDSAMYLCASNSQLTGGGETQYFGPGTRLLVL.

In regard to this clone: This is likely a read error, given that the CDR3 carries no conserved phenylalanine or tryptophan at its end. The limits of the CDR3 on the DNA are not certain, so only TCRdb's listed CDR3 is given. CDR3 amino acids: CARSNPDRPQIIL. The chain carries TRBV5-3 and TRBJ1-2. TRBV5-3 is recorded as an ORF, its role being uncertain. Both ends counted, the CDR3 spans 13 residues.

This chain joins TRBV13 and TRBJ2-3, with TRBD2 identical over 11 bases. The germline V gene encodes CDR1 PRHDT and CDR2 FYEKMQ (reference sequence). The CDR3 consists of 16 residues. V gave up 2 bases and J gave up 5 bases; unmatched junction bases: 6. CDR3 DNA: TGTGCCAGCAGCTTAAGGCTAGCGGGAGGAATAGATACGCAGTATTTT. Its translation is CASSLRLAGGIDTQYF. The whole variable domain, filled in from reference TRBV13 and TRBJ2-3, reads AAGVIQSPRHLIKEKRETATLKCYPIPRHDTVYWYQQGPGQDPQFLISFYEKMQSDKGSIPDRFSAQQFSDYHSELNMSSLELGDSALYFCASSLRLAGGIDTQYFGPGTRLTVL.

The rearrangement links TRBV5-1 to TRBJ1-2; D is possibly TRBD1 (5 bases). Germline V gene lookup returns CDR1 SGHRS and CDR2 YFSETQ. The germline V and J ends were trimmed by 1 base and 4 bases, with 14 bases remaining between them. This CDR3 comprises 15 residues. CDR3 loop: CASSLSGQGAYGYTF. CDR3 nucleotides: TGCGCCAGCAGCTTGTCGGGGCAGGGAGCCTATGGCTACACCTTC.

This rearrangement joins TRBV5-1 to TRBJ1-4; D not certain. Per germline, CDR1 SGHRS and CDR2 YFSETQ. The CDR3 spans 15 residues. The V and J ends lost 4 bases and 0 bases respectively, with 10 bases between them. CDR3 nucleotides: TGCGCCAGCAGCGCAACTCTTGCAACTAATGAAAAACTGTTTTTT. The encoded protein is CASSATLATNEKLFF.

The chain couples TRBV5-1 to TRBJ2-5, with a tentative D call TRBD1 (6 bases). Germline V gene sequence: CDR1 SGHRS, CDR2 YFSETQ. V was pared by 4 bases and J by 1 base, with 20 bases between. CDR3 size: 17 residues. CDR3 nucleotide sequence: TGCGCCAGCAGCCGCGGCCTTTTTGACAGGCGCCAAGAGACCCAGTACTTC. Protein product: CASSRGLFDRRQETQYF.

The J gene is TRBJ2-7, the V gene TRBV6-5; D gene ambiguous. This CDR3 comprises 14 residues. Trimming pared 6 bases from V and 0 bases from J, leaving 12 bases between. Germline V gene lookup returns CDR1 MNHEY and CDR2 SVGAGI. This CDR3 is CASSTIPSSYEQYF. The CDR3 bases are TGTGCCAGCAGCACCATTCCTAGCTCCTACGAGCAGTACTTC.

J is TRBJ2-4 and V is TRBV6-1, with 7 nucleotides matching TRBD1. This CDR3 is 14 amino acids long. With V trimmed by 3 bases and J by 7 bases, 6 bases remained unmatched. The germline V gene encodes CDR1 MNHNS and CDR2 SASEGT. This CDR3 is CASSEAGTENIQYF. Here the CDR3 DNA reads TGTGCCAGCAGTGAGGCCGGGACAGAGAACATTCAGTACTTC.

Details on this clone: The same CDR3 can be traced to other DNA sequences in this sample. The rearrangement links TRBV18 to TRBJ1-2; TRBD1 matches at 7 bases. This CDR3 spans 15 amino acids. Germline CDR1 reads KGHSH; CDR2 reads LQKENI. V lost 1 base to trimming and J lost 3 bases; unmatched junction nucleotides: 5. The CDR3 loop is CASSPQGQGDYGYTF. CDR3 nucleotides: TGTGCCAGCTCACCACAGGGCCAGGGGGACTATGGCTACACCTTC. The full variable domain, its missing parts supplied by reference TRBV18 and TRBJ1-2, is NAGVMQNPRHLVRRRGQEARLRCSPMKGHSHVYWYRQLPEEGLKFMVYLQKENIIDESGMPKERFSAEFPKEGPSILRIQQVVRGDSAAYFCASSPQGQGDYGYTFGSGTRLTVV.

This chain links TRBV7-2 with TRBJ2-7; D is unclear. The length of the CDR3 is 13 residues. V lost 4 bases, J lost 0 bases, and 7 bases lay in between. Germline V gene sequence: CDR1 SGHTA, CDR2 FQGNSA. The CDR3 coding sequence is TGTGCCAGCAGCTGGAGACTCTCCTACGAGCAGTACTTC. Protein: CASSWRLSYEQYF.

The genes are TRBV7-2 and TRBJ2-3; perhaps TRBD2 as D (6 bases). V dropped 0 bases and J dropped 2 bases, with 9 bases sitting between them. CDR3 size: 15 residues. Germline V gene data show CDR1 as SGHTA and CDR2 as FQGNSA. CDR3 DNA: TGTGCCAGCAGCTTAGCCAGCGGGTTCACAGATACGCAGTATTTT. It specifies CASSLASGFTDTQYF.

The chain couples TRBV6-1 to TRBJ1-2; D is possibly TRBD1 (6 bases). V was clipped by 2 bases and J by 5 bases, with 12 bases between them. The CDR3 is made up of 14 amino acids. Per germline, CDR1 MNHNS and CDR2 SASEGT. This CDR3 is CASSESGRGYGYTF. The CDR3 nucleotides are TGTGCCAGCAGTGAATCTGGCAGGGGATATGGCTACACCTTC.

This clone was observed a single time. The rearrangement links TRBV28 to TRBJ1-2; TRBD1 is a possible D gene (5 bases). V was shortened by 0 bases and J by 3 bases, with 8 bases between the two germline ends. This CDR3 has 14 residues. Germline CDR1 reads MDHEN; CDR2 reads SYDVKM. The CDR3 sequence: CASSLWGPHYGYTF. The DNA of the CDR3 is TGTGCCAGCAGTTTATGGGGACCACACTATGGCTACACCTTC.

This clone has a single count. The chain couples TRBV7-6 to TRBJ1-3; tentative D call: TRBD1 (6 bases). This CDR3 spans 17 amino acids. Germline V CDR1 and CDR2: SGHVS, FNYEAQ. Trimming removed 2 bases from V and 0 bases from J, with 14 bases in between. CDR3 sequence reads: CASSLRSRGYSGNTIYF. The CDR3 region has the DNA TGTGCCAGCAGCTTAAGGAGCAGGGGATACTCTGGAAACACCATATATTTT.

This chain links TRBV4-1 with TRBJ1-5, with a tentative D call TRBD1 (5 bases). V dropped 0 bases and J dropped 4 bases, with 7 bases sitting between them. The CDR3 contains 14 residues. The V gene's germline CDR1 is MGHRA and CDR2 YSYEKL. CDR3 DNA sequence: TGCGCCAGCAGCCAAGAGGGGGGGAATCAGCCCCAGCATTTT. The encoded protein is CASSQEGGNQPQHF.

This CDR3 reads CASSDRGENSPLHF. In DNA form, the CDR3 reads TGTGCCAGCAGTGACAGGGGGGAGAATTCACCCCTCCACTTT. The chain links TRBV6-4 to TRBJ1-6; D perhaps matches TRBD1 (6 bases). Germline V lookup: CDR1 MRHNA, CDR2 SNTAGT. The CDR3 loop spans 14 amino acids. Deletions cut 2 bases from V and 7 bases from J, with 9 bases between.

The J gene is TRBJ2-1, the V gene TRBV19; D unclear. Trimming left V 1 base short and J 5 bases short, with 6 bases between. The CDR3 sequence is 13 residues long. Germline CDR1 LNHDA, CDR2 SQIVND (reference sequence). The CDR3 spells CASSIGRNNEQFF. The DNA of the CDR3 is TGTGCCAGTAGTATAGGCAGAAACAATGAGCAGTTCTTC.

The genes are TRBV25-1 and TRBJ1-1, with 11 bases matching TRBD1. The CDR3 extends over 14 amino acids. Germline trimming cut 2 bases from V and 7 bases from J; bases unmatched to any gene: 3. Germline CDR1 and CDR2: MGHDK and SYGVNS. The CDR3 loop reads CASSERTGGGEAFF. CDR3 DNA sequence: TGTGCCAGCAGTGAAAGGACAGGGGGCGGTGAAGCTTTCTTT.

This chain joins TRBV30 and TRBJ2-5; a weak D match, TRBD2 (6 bases). The V gene lost 3 bases and the J gene lost 5 bases, with 10 bases spanning the gap. CDR3 size: 12 residues. Germline V lookup: CDR1 GTSNPN, CDR2 SVGIG (reference sequence). The DNA of the CDR3 is TGTGCCTGGAGCTCTGGGAGGGAGACCCAGTACTTC. It translates to CAWSSGRETQYF.

V and J are TRBV19 and TRBJ1-1; D not resolved. V lost 4 bases, J lost 6 bases, and 18 bases lay in between. The V gene's germline CDR1 is LNHDA and CDR2 SQIVND (reference sequence). The CDR3 consists of 15 residues. The CDR3 here is CASSRTARMDAEAFF. The CDR3, as DNA: TGTGCCAGTAGTAGGACTGCCCGCATGGATGCTGAAGCTTTCTTT.

V and J are TRBV19 and TRBJ2-3; no reliable D call. The CDR3 totals 13 residues. The V gene lost 0 bases and the J gene lost 1 base, with 2 bases spanning the gap. The germline CDR1 and CDR2 sequences are LNHDA and SQIVND (reference sequence). Here the CDR3 DNA reads TGTGCCAGTAGTATAGAAGGCACAGATACGCAGTATTTT. Encoded protein: CASSIEGTDTQYF.

The chain links TRBV6-2 or TRBV6-3 to TRBJ2-5, with TRBD1 matching 7 bases. V shed 4 bases and J 2 bases; nucleotides not matched to a gene: 4. Germline V lookup: CDR1 MNHEY, CDR2 SVGEGT. This CDR3 spans 14 amino acids. The CDR3 DNA follows: TGTGCCAGCAGTTTCCGGGACAGACAAGAGACCCAGTACTTC. It translates to CASSFRDRQETQYF.